A selection of T cell receptor beta chains follows, all from one sample in a study of T-cell memory formation after mild COVID-19. MiXCR, applied by TCRdb to the 5' RACE reads, yields one record per CDR3 protein. The data hold about 390,000 distinct CDR3 sequences, with 20% to 25% observed a single time. Sequencing input: PBMCs or a T cell subset sorted from them (not recorded which). The source is an adult woman who had mild COVID-19 (a few samples of this study predate the infection). Cell type and time point are not known. Each CDR3 is given with its conserved first and last residue. The D gene is left open where the match is weak. Not every row has a clone size; where given, it reads once, few, many or a size class.

cdr3_length: 14
j_call: TRBJ2-3
d_call: -
clone_size: many
v_call: TRBV9
cdr3_nt: TGTGCCAGCAGCGTGGTGTTAAGCACAGATACGCAGTATTTT
cdr3_aa: CASSVVLSTDTQYF

cdr3_length: 13
j_call: TRBJ2-7
d_call: -
clone_size: -
v_call: TRBV2
cdr3_nt: TGTGCCAGCAGACCCCTCTGGGGCTACGAGCAGTACTTC
cdr3_aa: CASRPLWGYEQYF

cdr3_length: 15
j_call: TRBJ2-2
d_call: -
clone_size: -
v_call: TRBV6-5
cdr3_nt: TGTGCCAGCAGTTACTCGACGGGGTTGGCCGGGGAGCTGTTTTTT
cdr3_aa: CASSYSTGLAGELFF

cdr3_length: 15
j_call: TRBJ2-1
d_call: TRBD1
clone_size: -
v_call: TRBV18
cdr3_nt: TGTGCCAGCTCAGTTCCGGGACAGGGAAGGAATGAGCAGTTCTTC
cdr3_aa: CASSVPGQGRNEQFF

cdr3_length: 16
j_call: TRBJ2-1
d_call: -
clone_size: -
v_call: TRBV5-1
cdr3_nt: TGCGCCAGCAGCTTGGTGGCGGGCGGTACCTACAATGAGCAGTTCTTC
cdr3_aa: CASSLVAGGTYNEQFF

cdr3_length: 15
j_call: TRBJ2-2
d_call: TRBD2
clone_size: few
v_call: TRBV4-1
cdr3_nt: TGCGCCAGCAGCGGCGGGGGGCGAGGGACCGGGGAGCTGTTTTTT
cdr3_aa: CASSGGGRGTGELFF

cdr3_length: 9
j_call: TRBJ1-1
d_call: -
clone_size: few
v_call: TRBV29-1
cdr3_nt: TGCAGCGTAGACAGGGAAGCTTTCTTT
cdr3_aa: CSVDREAFF

cdr3_length: 16
j_call: TRBJ1-5
d_call: -
clone_size: -
v_call: TRBV4-1
cdr3_nt: TGCGCCAGCAGCCAAGATTCCAGGGTAGCCAATCAGCCCCAGCATTTT
cdr3_aa: CASSQDSRVANQPQHF

cdr3_length: 14
j_call: TRBJ2-5
d_call: TRBD2
clone_size: few
v_call: TRBV7-9
cdr3_nt: TGTGCCAGCAGGGCGACTAGCGGAGGGGAGACCCAGTACTTC
cdr3_aa: CASRATSGGETQYF

cdr3_length: 15
j_call: TRBJ2-1
d_call: -
clone_size: few
v_call: TRBV24-1
cdr3_nt: TGTGCCACCAGTGATTTGACAGAAACGGACAATGAGCAGTTCTTC
cdr3_aa: CATSDLTETDNEQFF

cdr3_length: 13
j_call: TRBJ2-5
d_call: -
clone_size: few
v_call: TRBV30
cdr3_nt: TGTGCCTGGGGAGGGAACAGCAAAGAGACCCAGTACTTC
cdr3_aa: CAWGGNSKETQYF

cdr3_length: 16
j_call: TRBJ1-6
d_call: -
clone_size: few
v_call: TRBV20-1
cdr3_nt: TGCAGTGCGCCGACAGGTTTTCTAACCCTGAATTCACCCCTCCACTTT
cdr3_aa: CSAPTGFLTLNSPLHF

cdr3_length: 12
j_call: TRBJ2-1
d_call: -
clone_size: few
v_call: TRBV12-3/TRBV12-4
cdr3_nt: TGTGCCAGCATCGACCGGACAGCGGAGCAGTTCTTC
cdr3_aa: CASIDRTAEQFF

cdr3_length: 16
j_call: TRBJ1-2
d_call: -
clone_size: -
v_call: TRBV6-1
cdr3_nt: TGTGCCAGCTCTAGAAAGGGGACACCGGGGGACTATGGCTACACCTTC
cdr3_aa: CASSRKGTPGDYGYTF

cdr3_length: 15
j_call: TRBJ1-5
d_call: -
clone_size: few
v_call: TRBV5-1
cdr3_nt: TGCGCCAGCAGCCCCGGTGACAGAGCGAATCAGCCCCAGCATTTT
cdr3_aa: CASSPGDRANQPQHF

cdr3_length: 14
j_call: TRBJ2-3
d_call: -
clone_size: -
v_call: TRBV9
cdr3_nt: TGTGCCAGCAGCGTAGCTCTTGTTCCAGATACGCAGTATTTT
cdr3_aa: CASSVALVPDTQYF

cdr3_length: 14
j_call: TRBJ2-7
d_call: TRBD2
clone_size: -
v_call: TRBV11-2
cdr3_nt: TGTGCCAGCAGCTCGGGACTAGCGGGGTTCGAGCAGTACTTC
cdr3_aa: CASSSGLAGFEQYF

cdr3_length: 15
j_call: TRBJ2-4
d_call: TRBD1
clone_size: few
v_call: TRBV2
cdr3_nt: TGTGCCAGCAGGGGACAGGGGGCGAGCAAAAACATTCAGTACTTC
cdr3_aa: CASRGQGASKNIQYF

cdr3_length: 13
j_call: TRBJ1-1
d_call: TRBD1
clone_size: -
v_call: TRBV29-1
cdr3_nt: TGCAGCGGGCAAGGGGGCGGATGGACTGAAGCTTTCTTT
cdr3_aa: CSGQGGGWTEAFF

cdr3_length: 15
j_call: TRBJ2-7
d_call: TRBD1
clone_size: -
v_call: TRBV7-9
cdr3_nt: TGTGCCAGCAGCCCCCGGGACAGCAGCTCCTACGAGCAGTACTTC
cdr3_aa: CASSPRDSSSYEQYF

cdr3_length: 14
j_call: TRBJ2-7
d_call: TRBD1
clone_size: -
v_call: TRBV12-3/TRBV12-4
cdr3_nt: TGTGCCTCCGCCAGGGACAGGGGCTCCTACGAGCAGTACTTC
cdr3_aa: CASARDRGSYEQYF

cdr3_length: 13
j_call: TRBJ1-3
d_call: TRBD1
clone_size: -
v_call: TRBV6-2/TRBV6-3
cdr3_nt: TGTGCCAGCACGAGGGGGCCTGGAAACACCATATATTTT
cdr3_aa: CASTRGPGNTIYF

cdr3_length: 14
j_call: TRBJ1-2
d_call: TRBD1
clone_size: -
v_call: TRBV5-1
cdr3_nt: TGCGCCAGCAGCGTTGGGGACAGGGTTGGTGGCTACACCTTC
cdr3_aa: CASSVGDRVGGYTF

cdr3_length: 16
j_call: TRBJ1-2
d_call: -
clone_size: -
v_call: TRBV6-6
cdr3_nt: TGTGCCAGCAGTTACTCGATAGCAGGAACTAACTATGGCTACACCTTC
cdr3_aa: CASSYSIAGTNYGYTF

cdr3_length: 16
j_call: TRBJ2-7
d_call: TRBD2
clone_size: few
v_call: TRBV7-9
cdr3_nt: TGTGCCAGCAGCTTATCGGCGGGAGGGCCCGGCTACGAGCAGTACTTC
cdr3_aa: CASSLSAGGPGYEQYF

cdr3_length: 14
j_call: TRBJ2-1
d_call: -
clone_size: few
v_call: TRBV6-4
cdr3_nt: TGTGCCAGCAGCCCGGGTCTCTCCTACAATGAGCAGTTCTTC
cdr3_aa: CASSPGLSYNEQFF

cdr3_length: 12
j_call: TRBJ2-2
d_call: TRBD2
clone_size: once
v_call: TRBV29-1
cdr3_nt: TGCAGCGCCGGGGGAGGGACCGGGGAGCTGTTTTTT
cdr3_aa: CSAGGGTGELFF

cdr3_length: 15
j_call: TRBJ2-3
d_call: TRBD1
clone_size: -
v_call: TRBV12-3/TRBV12-4
cdr3_nt: TGTGCCAGCAGTTTAGGAGGGGGCGTCACAGATACGCAGTATTTT
cdr3_aa: CASSLGGGVTDTQYF

cdr3_length: 13
j_call: TRBJ1-5
d_call: -
clone_size: few
v_call: TRBV27
cdr3_nt: TGTGCCAGCAGTGAATATAGCAATCAGCCCCAGCATTTT
cdr3_aa: CASSEYSNQPQHF

cdr3_length: 13
j_call: TRBJ2-1
d_call: TRBD2
clone_size: -
v_call: TRBV20-1
cdr3_nt: TGCAGTGCTCGACAAAAACTAGCGGGGGACGAGTTCTTC
cdr3_aa: CSARQKLAGDEFF

cdr3_length: 16
j_call: TRBJ1-5
d_call: -
clone_size: -
v_call: TRBV7-2
cdr3_nt: TGTGCCAGCAGCTTAGCTCCTAGTATGAGTGGGCAGCCCCAGCATTTT
cdr3_aa: CASSLAPSMSGQPQHF

cdr3_length: 12
j_call: TRBJ2-5
d_call: -
clone_size: few
v_call: TRBV7-6
cdr3_nt: TGTGCCAGCAGCTCGGAGCAAGAGACCCAGTACTTC
cdr3_aa: CASSSEQETQYF

cdr3_length: 14
j_call: TRBJ2-7
d_call: -
clone_size: -
v_call: TRBV14
cdr3_nt: TGTGCCAGCAGCCGGTCCGGGACGCTCTACGAGCAGTACTTC
cdr3_aa: CASSRSGTLYEQYF

cdr3_length: 13
j_call: TRBJ1-2
d_call: -
clone_size: few
v_call: TRBV7-2
cdr3_nt: TGTGCCAGCAGCTCGACAAGACACTATGGCTACACCTTC
cdr3_aa: CASSSTRHYGYTF

cdr3_length: 14
j_call: TRBJ1-2
d_call: TRBD1
clone_size: few
v_call: TRBV5-1
cdr3_nt: TGCGCCAGCAGCGTAGGACAGGGCTTATCTGGCTACACCTTC
cdr3_aa: CASSVGQGLSGYTF

cdr3_length: 17
j_call: TRBJ2-7
d_call: TRBD1
clone_size: -
v_call: TRBV5-1
cdr3_nt: TGCGCCAGCAGCTTGGGGGGACAGGGGGCAACCTCCTACGAGCAGTACTTC
cdr3_aa: CASSLGGQGATSYEQYF

cdr3_length: 14
j_call: TRBJ1-2
d_call: -
clone_size: -
v_call: TRBV18
cdr3_nt: TGTGCCAGCTCACCACCGTTTCGGGTTGATGGCTACACCTTC
cdr3_aa: CASSPPFRVDGYTF

cdr3_length: 13
j_call: TRBJ1-5
d_call: -
clone_size: -
v_call: TRBV6-5
cdr3_nt: TGTGCCAGCAGTGGACAGTATAATCAGCCCCAGCATTTT
cdr3_aa: CASSGQYNQPQHF

cdr3_length: 14
j_call: TRBJ2-7
d_call: TRBD1
clone_size: -
v_call: TRBV20-1
cdr3_nt: TGCAGTGCTACCCAGGACAGGGGCCGCTACGAGCAGTACTTC
cdr3_aa: CSATQDRGRYEQYF

cdr3_length: 12
j_call: TRBJ2-7
d_call: -
clone_size: few
v_call: TRBV15
cdr3_nt: TGTGCCACCAGCAGAGGCAACTACGAGCAGTACTTC
cdr3_aa: CATSRGNYEQYF

cdr3_length: 11
j_call: TRBJ2-3
d_call: -
clone_size: -
v_call: TRBV20-1
cdr3_nt: TGCAGTGCTAGCAACACAGATACGCAGTATTTT
cdr3_aa: CSASNTDTQYF

cdr3_length: 16
j_call: TRBJ2-5
d_call: TRBD1
clone_size: -
v_call: TRBV27
cdr3_nt: TGTGCCAGCAGTCCCTGGTCAGGGGGCCGCCAAGAGACCCAGTACTTC
cdr3_aa: CASSPWSGGRQETQYF

cdr3_length: 14
j_call: TRBJ1-5
d_call: -
clone_size: few
v_call: TRBV4-1
cdr3_nt: TGCGCCAGCAGCCCCCGACAGGATAGGCAGCCCCAGCATTTT
cdr3_aa: CASSPRQDRQPQHF

cdr3_length: 15
j_call: TRBJ2-1
d_call: -
clone_size: many
v_call: TRBV5-1
cdr3_nt: TGCGCCAGCAGCCCCACCGGGACAAACAACAATGAGCAGTTCTTC
cdr3_aa: CASSPTGTNNNEQFF

cdr3_length: 16
j_call: TRBJ2-5
d_call: TRBD2
clone_size: few
v_call: TRBV14
cdr3_nt: TGTGCCAGCAGCCAAGCGTCAACTAGCGTGAGAGAGACCCAGTACTTC
cdr3_aa: CASSQASTSVRETQYF

cdr3_length: 16
j_call: TRBJ1-6
d_call: -
clone_size: -
v_call: TRBV4-1
cdr3_nt: TGCGCCAGCAGCCAAGATTTAGGGGCCCTTAATTCACCCCTCCACTTT
cdr3_aa: CASSQDLGALNSPLHF

cdr3_length: 16
j_call: TRBJ2-6
d_call: -
clone_size: -
v_call: TRBV3-1
cdr3_nt: TGTGCCAGCAGGGAGACAGGATCCTCTGGGGCCAACGTCCTGACTTTC
cdr3_aa: CASRETGSSGANVLTF

cdr3_length: 18
j_call: TRBJ2-5
d_call: TRBD2
clone_size: -
v_call: TRBV7-3
cdr3_nt: TGTGCCAGCAGCCGCGGGGCTAGCGGGGGGGCGAGTCGAGAGACCCAGTACTTC
cdr3_aa: CASSRGASGGASRETQYF

cdr3_length: 15
j_call: TRBJ2-1
d_call: TRBD2
clone_size: few
v_call: TRBV12-3/TRBV12-4
cdr3_nt: TGTGCCAGCAGTCCCCAGCGGGAGGGCCTCGGGGAGCAGTTCTTC
cdr3_aa: CASSPQREGLGEQFF

cdr3_length: 17
j_call: TRBJ2-1
d_call: TRBD2
clone_size: -
v_call: TRBV6-5
cdr3_nt: TGTGCCAGCAGTTACGGTCTAGCGGGAGCTCACTACAATGAGCAGTTCTTC
cdr3_aa: CASSYGLAGAHYNEQFF

cdr3_length: 11
j_call: TRBJ2-5
d_call: -
clone_size: few
v_call: TRBV20-1
cdr3_nt: TGCAGTGCTATGAAAGGGGAGACCCAGTACTTC
cdr3_aa: CSAMKGETQYF

cdr3_length: 14
j_call: TRBJ2-7
d_call: -
clone_size: few
v_call: TRBV7-9
cdr3_nt: TGTGCCAGCAGCTTTGACCGGGACGGCTACGAGCAGTACTTC
cdr3_aa: CASSFDRDGYEQYF

cdr3_length: 14
j_call: TRBJ2-7
d_call: -
clone_size: -
v_call: TRBV6-1
cdr3_nt: TGTGCCAGCAGTGAGAGGGGTAGGGCCTACGAGCAGTACTTC
cdr3_aa: CASSERGRAYEQYF

cdr3_length: 13
j_call: TRBJ2-1
d_call: TRBD1
clone_size: -
v_call: TRBV4-2
cdr3_nt: TGTGCCAGCAGCCGCACAGGGGCCAATGAGCAGTTCTTC
cdr3_aa: CASSRTGANEQFF

cdr3_length: 14
j_call: TRBJ2-7
d_call: -
clone_size: few
v_call: TRBV29-1
cdr3_nt: TGCAGCGTTGGTAGTACAGCGTCCTCCTACGAGCAGTACTTC
cdr3_aa: CSVGSTASSYEQYF

cdr3_length: 14
j_call: TRBJ2-2
d_call: -
clone_size: many
v_call: TRBV7-3
cdr3_nt: TGTGCCAGCAGCCGGGACTCCTCCACCGGGGAGCTGTTTTTT
cdr3_aa: CASSRDSSTGELFF

cdr3_length: 15
j_call: TRBJ2-5
d_call: -
clone_size: -
v_call: TRBV5-1
cdr3_nt: TGCGCCAGCAGCACCGGACAGTTTGGGCAAGAGACCCAGTACTTC
cdr3_aa: CASSTGQFGQETQYF

cdr3_length: 13
j_call: TRBJ1-1
d_call: -
clone_size: few
v_call: TRBV10-3
cdr3_nt: TGTGCCATCAGTGAGTTCAGGGGCACTGAAGCTTTCTTT
cdr3_aa: CAISEFRGTEAFF